Many counts were recorded for the clone carrying this T cell receptor beta chain. Antigen specificity is unknown. The record originates from a study of blood T cells in healthy people across ages. Total RNA was extracted at no less than 5.5 micrograms per sample. Study-level results: Age advanced and TCR beta diversity per million T cells fell, roughly linearly. It was not known whether donors were CMV positive (a possible confounder of expanded clonotype changes).

V lost 5 bases and J 13 bases, leaving 21 bases between the germline ends. This CDR3 has 15 amino acids. Germline V gene data show CDR1 as LGHDT and CDR2 as YNNKEL (reference sequence). Then a second PCR, running about 7 to 11 cycles, was carried out with a sample-barcoded 5' primer and a J-beta primer mix. TCRdb redid the calling of the 5' RACE reads with MiXCR, one entry per CDR3 protein. The table includes hundreds of thousands of distinct CDR3 sequences, roughly half detected once. This receptor was obtained from a woman aged 80 or over in good health. The chain employs TRBV3-1 and TRBJ1-6, with a tentative D call TRBD1 (6 bases). Material for sequencing was blood. The CDR3 nucleotides read TGTGCCAGCAGCGGGGCACAGGGTTCGAGGCATCCCCTCCACTTT. Translating it yields CASSGAQGSRHPLHF.